The 6 T cell receptor beta chains below come from one sample, sequenced in a study of Ad26.COV2.S vaccination and SARS-CoV-2 variants. Assay: immunoSEQ multiplex PCR; the TCRdb copy retains only in-frame clones and omits some. The sample lists around 250,000 clones, around 88% occurring once. Treatment noted: 15 to 20 received Ad26.COV2.S at low or high dose, single or two shots; several received placebo; per-sample allocation not given. Samples were taken on day 63 after the first vaccine or placebo injection. The sequences come from peripheral blood, collected in a trial of Ad26.COV2.S vaccine versus placebo. Source of these receptors: a person between 18 and 65 years old who received the Ad26.COV2.S COVID-19 vaccine or a placebo.

The chain combines TRBV5-1 with TRBJ1-2; 10 nucleotides align to TRBD1. The CDR3 spans 16 residues. CDR1 is SGHRS, CDR2 YFSETQ, per germline. With V trimmed by 4 bases and J by 6 bases, 12 bases remained unmatched. CDR3 amino acids: CASSDSIETGGNGYTF. CDR3 in DNA: TGCGCCAGCAGCGACAGTATCGAGACAGGGGGCAATGGCTACACCTTC.

This clone was seen at least ten times. The sample has other DNA sequences that encode this CDR3 too. J is TRBJ2-1 and V is TRBV6-2 or TRBV6-3, with a possible D match to TRBD2 (5 bases). CDR3 size: 14 residues. V shed 2 bases and J shed 0 bases, with 5 bases lying between them. CDR1 is MNHEY, CDR2 SVGEGT, per germline. This CDR3 is CASSYGSSYNEQFF. The DNA for the CDR3 is TGTGCCAGCAGTTACGGGAGCTCCTACAATGAGCAGTTCTTC.

The table lists this clone with a few counts. The gene calls are TRBV18 and TRBJ1-4, with D unclear. V was clipped by 6 bases and J by 8 bases, with 10 bases between them. CDR1 KGHSH and CDR2 LQKENI come from the germline V gene. The CDR3 is 12 residues long. The CDR3 loop is CASSRLGEKLFF. The CDR3 nucleotides read TGTGCCAGCTCCCGCCTAGGGGAAAAACTGTTTTTT.

CDR3 in amino acids: CASSSFGTATPLHF. The DNA of the CDR3 is TGTGCCAGCAGCTCGTTTGGGACAGCCACACCCCTCCACTTT. V gene TRBV7-2 combines with J gene TRBJ1-6, with 7 nucleotides matching TRBD1. Trimming took 4 bases from V and 11 from J; bases not matched to a gene: 8. The CDR3 covers 14 residues. Germline CDR1 reads SGHTA; CDR2 reads FQGNSA. Using reference TRBV7-2 and TRBJ1-6 for the parts outside the CDR3, the full variable domain is GAGVSQSPSNKVTEKGKDVELRCDPISGHTALYWYRQSLGQGLEFLIYFQGNSAPDKSGLPSDRFSAERTGGSVSTLTIQRTQQEDSAVYLCASSSFGTATPLHFGNGTRLTVT.

V and J are TRBV29-1 and TRBJ2-3; D is undetermined. Germline values: CDR1 SQVTM, CDR2 ANQGSEA. Trimming left V 6 bases short and J 3 bases short, with 13 bases between. The CDR3 is 13 residues long. CDR3 loop: CSVGAAETDTQYF. As DNA, the CDR3 is TGCAGCGTGGGCGCGGCCGAAACAGATACGCAGTATTTT.

The chain joins TRBV5-1 to TRBJ1-1; no reliable D call. The V gene's germline CDR1 is SGHRS and CDR2 YFSETQ. V was shortened by 4 bases and J by 1 base, with 14 bases between the two germline ends. This CDR3 has 15 residues. The CDR3, as DNA: TGCGCCAGCAGCGCCCTCGGAGGAGCGAACACTGAAGCTTTCTTT. Protein sequence: CASSALGGANTEAFF. Looking up the rest from reference TRBV5-1 and TRBJ1-1 gives the full variable domain: KAGVTQTPRYLIKTRGQQVTLSCSPISGHRSVSWYQQTPGQGLQFLFEYFSETQRNKGNFPGRFSGRQFSNSRSEMNVSTLELGDSALYLCASSALGGANTEAFFGQGTRLTVV.